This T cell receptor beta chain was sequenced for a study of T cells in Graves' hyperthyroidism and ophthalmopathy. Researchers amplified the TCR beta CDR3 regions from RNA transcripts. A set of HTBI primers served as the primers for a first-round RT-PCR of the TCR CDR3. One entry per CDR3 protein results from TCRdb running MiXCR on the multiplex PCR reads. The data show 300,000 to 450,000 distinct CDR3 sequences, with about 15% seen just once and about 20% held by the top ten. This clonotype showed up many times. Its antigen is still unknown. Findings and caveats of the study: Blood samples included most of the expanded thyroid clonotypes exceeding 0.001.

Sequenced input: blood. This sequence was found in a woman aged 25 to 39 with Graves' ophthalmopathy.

Here the CDR3 DNA reads TGCGCCAGCAGCCTGGGGGGGGCGCTTGATGAGCAGTTCTTC. Translated, it gives CASSLGGALDEQFF. V and J are TRBV5-1 and TRBJ2-1, with D possibly being TRBD2 (7 bases). CDR3 length: 14 residues. Trimming removed 4 bases from V and 8 bases from J, with 16 bases in between. Per germline, CDR1 SGHRS and CDR2 YFSETQ.